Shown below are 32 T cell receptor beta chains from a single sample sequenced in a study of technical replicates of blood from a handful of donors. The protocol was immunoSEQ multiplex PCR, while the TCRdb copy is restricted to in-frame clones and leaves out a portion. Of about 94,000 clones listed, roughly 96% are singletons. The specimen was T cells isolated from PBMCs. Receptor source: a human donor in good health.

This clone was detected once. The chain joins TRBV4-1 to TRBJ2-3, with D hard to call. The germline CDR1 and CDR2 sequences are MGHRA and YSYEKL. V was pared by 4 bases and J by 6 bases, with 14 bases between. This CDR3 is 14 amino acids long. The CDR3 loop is CASSPPMRLDTQYF. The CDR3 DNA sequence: TGCGCCAGCAGCCCCCCCATGAGGCTCGATACGCAGTATTTT.

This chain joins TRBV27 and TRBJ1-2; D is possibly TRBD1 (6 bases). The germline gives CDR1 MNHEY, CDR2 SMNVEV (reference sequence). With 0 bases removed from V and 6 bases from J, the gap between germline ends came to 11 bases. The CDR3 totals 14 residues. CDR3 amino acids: CASSLSSAGDGYTF. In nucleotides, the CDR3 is TGTGCCAGCAGTTTATCGTCGGCAGGGGATGGCTACACCTTC.

The CDR3 is CSVEEGARGVNTEAFF. The CDR3 coding sequence is TGCAGCGTTGAAGAGGGGGCGCGGGGGGTGAACACTGAAGCTTTCTTT. The chain employs TRBV29-1 and TRBJ1-1; the D gene is possibly TRBD1 (6 bases). The CDR3 contains 16 residues. CDR1 is SQVTM and CDR2 is ANQGSEA in the germline V gene. V shed 0 bases and J shed 0 bases, with 14 bases lying between them.

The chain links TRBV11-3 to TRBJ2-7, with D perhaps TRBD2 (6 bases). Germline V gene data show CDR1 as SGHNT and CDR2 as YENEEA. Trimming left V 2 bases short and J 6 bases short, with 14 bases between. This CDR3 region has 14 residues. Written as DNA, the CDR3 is TGTGCCAGCAGCTTAACGGGAACTAGCCGCGAGCAGTACTTC. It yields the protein CASSLTGTSREQYF.

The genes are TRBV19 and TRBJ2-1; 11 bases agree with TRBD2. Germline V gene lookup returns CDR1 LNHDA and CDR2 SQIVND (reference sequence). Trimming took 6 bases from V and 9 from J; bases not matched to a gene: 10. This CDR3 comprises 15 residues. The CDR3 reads CASRGRELAGAEQFF. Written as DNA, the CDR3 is TGTGCCAGTAGGGGGAGGGAACTAGCGGGAGCTGAGCAGTTCTTC. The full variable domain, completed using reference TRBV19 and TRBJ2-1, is DGGITQSPKYLFRKEGQNVTLSCEQNLNHDAMYWYRQDPGQGLRLIYYSQIVNDFQKGDIAEGYSVSREKKESFPLTVTSAQKNPTAFYLCASRGRELAGAEQFFGPGTRLTVL.

CDR3 DNA sequence: TGTGCCAGCAGCCCAAGGTCTAGCGGGGGGCCCTGGCTAGCCAAAAACATTCAGTACTTC. This gives the protein CASSPRSSGGPWLAKNIQYF. The chain combines TRBV9 with TRBJ2-4; TRBD2 agrees at 11 bases. CDR3 length: 20 residues. Germline V gene sequence: CDR1 SGDLS, CDR2 YYNGEE. Trimming at V came to 4 bases and at J to 0 bases, leaving 15 bases not matched to a gene.

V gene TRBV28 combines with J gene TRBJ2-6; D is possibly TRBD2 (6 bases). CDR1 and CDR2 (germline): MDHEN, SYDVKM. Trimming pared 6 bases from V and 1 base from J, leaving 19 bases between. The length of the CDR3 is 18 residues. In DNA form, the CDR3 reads TGTGCCAGCAGCATGGCGGGGTTTGGTTGGTCTGGGGCCAACGTCCTGACTTTC. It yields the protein CASSMAGFGWSGANVLTF.

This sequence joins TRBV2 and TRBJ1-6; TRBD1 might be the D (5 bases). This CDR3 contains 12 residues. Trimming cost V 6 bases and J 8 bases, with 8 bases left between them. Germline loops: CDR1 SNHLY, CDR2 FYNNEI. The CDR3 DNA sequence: TGTGCCAGCAGCTTCAGGGATTCACCCCTCCACTTT. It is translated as CASSFRDSPLHF.

CDR3 DNA sequence: TGCGCCAGCAGCCAGAGGGAAGACACAGATACGCAGTATTTT. Translation gives CASSQREDTDTQYF. V usage is TRBV5-1 and J usage is TRBJ2-3; the D gene is possibly TRBD2 (5 bases). CDR3 length: 14 residues. CDR1 is SGHRS and CDR2 is YFSETQ in the germline V gene. The V and J ends lost 4 bases and 2 bases respectively, with 11 bases between them.

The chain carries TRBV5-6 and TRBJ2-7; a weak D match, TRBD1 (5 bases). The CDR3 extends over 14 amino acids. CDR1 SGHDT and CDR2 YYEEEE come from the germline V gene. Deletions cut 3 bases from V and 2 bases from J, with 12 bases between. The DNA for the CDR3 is TGTGCCAGCAGCTCATTTTACAGGACCTACGAGCAGTACTTC. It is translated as CASSSFYRTYEQYF.

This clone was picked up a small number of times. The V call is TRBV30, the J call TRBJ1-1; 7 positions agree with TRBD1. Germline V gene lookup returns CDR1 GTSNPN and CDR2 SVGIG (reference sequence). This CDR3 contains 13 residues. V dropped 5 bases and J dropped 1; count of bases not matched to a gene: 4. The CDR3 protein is CAWDRAENTEAFF. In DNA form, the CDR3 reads TGTGCCTGGGACAGGGCAGAGAACACTGAAGCTTTCTTT. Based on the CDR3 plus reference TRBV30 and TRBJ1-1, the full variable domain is SQTIHQWPATLVQPVGSPLSLECTVEGTSNPNLYWYRQAAGRGLQLLFYSVGIGQISSEVPQNLSASRPQDRQFILSSKKLLLSDSGFYLCAWDRAENTEAFFGQGTRLTVV.

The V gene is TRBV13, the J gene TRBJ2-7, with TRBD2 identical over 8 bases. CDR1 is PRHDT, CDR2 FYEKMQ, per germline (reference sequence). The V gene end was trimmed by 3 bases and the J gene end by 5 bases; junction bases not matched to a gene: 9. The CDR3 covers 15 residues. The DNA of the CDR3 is TGTGCCAGCAGCTTCTTAGCGGGAAGAATCGACGAGCAGTACTTC. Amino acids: CASSFLAGRIDEQYF. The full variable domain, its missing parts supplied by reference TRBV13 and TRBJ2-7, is AAGVIQSPRHLIKEKRETATLKCYPIPRHDTVYWYQQGPGQDPQFLISFYEKMQSDKGSIPDRFSAQQFSDYHSELNMSSLELGDSALYFCASSFLAGRIDEQYFGPGTRLTVT.

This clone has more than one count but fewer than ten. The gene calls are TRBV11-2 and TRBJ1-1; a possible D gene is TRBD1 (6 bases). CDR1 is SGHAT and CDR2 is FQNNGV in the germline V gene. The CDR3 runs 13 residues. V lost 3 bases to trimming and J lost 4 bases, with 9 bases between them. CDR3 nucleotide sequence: TGTGCCAGCAGCTTCCAGGGGAGCACTGAAGCTTTCTTT. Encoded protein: CASSFQGSTEAFF.

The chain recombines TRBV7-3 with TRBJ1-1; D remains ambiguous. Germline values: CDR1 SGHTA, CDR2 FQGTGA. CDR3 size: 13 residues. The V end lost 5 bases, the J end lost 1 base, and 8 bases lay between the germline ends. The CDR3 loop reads CASSAQPNTEAFF. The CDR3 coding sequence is TGTGCCAGCAGCGCACAACCGAACACTGAAGCTTTCTTT.

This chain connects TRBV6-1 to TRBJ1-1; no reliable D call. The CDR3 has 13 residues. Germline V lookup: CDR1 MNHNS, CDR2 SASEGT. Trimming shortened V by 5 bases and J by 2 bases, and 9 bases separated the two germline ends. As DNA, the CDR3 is TGTGCCAGCAGTACAACACCAAACACTGAAGCTTTCTTT. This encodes CASSTTPNTEAFF.

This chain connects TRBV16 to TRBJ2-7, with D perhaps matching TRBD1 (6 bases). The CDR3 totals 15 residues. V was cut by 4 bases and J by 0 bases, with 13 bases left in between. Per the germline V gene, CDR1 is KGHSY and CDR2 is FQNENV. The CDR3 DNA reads TGTGCCAGCAGCCTCCAGACAGGAGTCTCCTACGAGCAGTACTTC. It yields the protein CASSLQTGVSYEQYF.

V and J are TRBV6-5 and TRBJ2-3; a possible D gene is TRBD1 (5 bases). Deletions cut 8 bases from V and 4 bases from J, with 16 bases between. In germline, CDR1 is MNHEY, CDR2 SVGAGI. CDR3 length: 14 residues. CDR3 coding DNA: TGTGCCAGCGGCGACAGACCACATTCAGATACGCAGTATTTT. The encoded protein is CASGDRPHSDTQYF.

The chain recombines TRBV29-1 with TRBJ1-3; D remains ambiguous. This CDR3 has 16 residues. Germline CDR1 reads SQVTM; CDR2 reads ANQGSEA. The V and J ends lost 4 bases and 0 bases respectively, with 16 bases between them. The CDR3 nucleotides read TGCAGCGTTGTTAACGGACTTCACGACTCTGGAAACACCATATATTTT. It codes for CSVVNGLHDSGNTIYF. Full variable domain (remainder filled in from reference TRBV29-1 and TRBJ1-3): SAVISQKPSRDICQRGTSLTIQCQVDSQVTMMFWYRQQPGQSLTLIATANQGSEATYESGFVIDKFPISRPNLTFSTLTVSNMSPEDSSIYLCSVVNGLHDSGNTIYFGEGSWLTVV.

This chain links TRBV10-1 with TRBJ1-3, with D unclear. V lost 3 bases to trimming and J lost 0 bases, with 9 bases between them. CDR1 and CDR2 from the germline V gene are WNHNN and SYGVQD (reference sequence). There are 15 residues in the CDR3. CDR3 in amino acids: CASSDPTSSGNTIYF. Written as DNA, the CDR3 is TGCGCCAGCAGTGACCCCACAAGCTCTGGAAACACCATATATTTT.

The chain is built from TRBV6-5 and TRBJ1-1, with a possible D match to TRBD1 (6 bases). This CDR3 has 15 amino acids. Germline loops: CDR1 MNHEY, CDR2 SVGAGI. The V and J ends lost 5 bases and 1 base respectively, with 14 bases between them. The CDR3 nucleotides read TGTGCCAGCAGTCGCGGACAGATGACGAACACTGAAGCTTTCTTT. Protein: CASSRGQMTNTEAFF.

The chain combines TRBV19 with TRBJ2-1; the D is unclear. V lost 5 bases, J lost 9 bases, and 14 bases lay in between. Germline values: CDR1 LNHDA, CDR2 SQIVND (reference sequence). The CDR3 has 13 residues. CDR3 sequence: CASSPPPFGEQFF. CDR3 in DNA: TGTGCCAGTAGTCCACCTCCGTTCGGTGAGCAGTTCTTC.

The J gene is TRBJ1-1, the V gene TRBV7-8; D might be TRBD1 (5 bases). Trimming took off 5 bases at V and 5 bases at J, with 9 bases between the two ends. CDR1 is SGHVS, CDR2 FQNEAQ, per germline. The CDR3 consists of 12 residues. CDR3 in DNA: TGTGCCAGCAGCGCAGGGTTTACTGAAGCTTTCTTT. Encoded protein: CASSAGFTEAFF.

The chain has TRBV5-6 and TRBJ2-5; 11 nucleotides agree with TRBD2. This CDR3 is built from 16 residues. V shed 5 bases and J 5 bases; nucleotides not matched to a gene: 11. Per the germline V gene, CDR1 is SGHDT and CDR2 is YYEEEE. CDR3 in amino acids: CASSSSGRRVWETQYF. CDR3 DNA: TGTGCCAGCAGTTCTAGCGGGAGGCGAGTATGGGAGACCCAGTACTTC.

DNA for the CDR3: TGTGCCAGCAGCCCCTGGGGAACACAGGGACAGGTGAACACCGGGGAGCTGTTTTTT. This encodes CASSPWGTQGQVNTGELFF. V gene TRBV11-3 combines with J gene TRBJ2-2; the match to TRBD1 covers 8 bases. CDR1 and CDR2 from the germline V gene are SGHNT and YENEEA. Trimming removed 5 bases from V and 1 base from J; junction bases left unmatched: 15. This CDR3 is built from 19 residues.

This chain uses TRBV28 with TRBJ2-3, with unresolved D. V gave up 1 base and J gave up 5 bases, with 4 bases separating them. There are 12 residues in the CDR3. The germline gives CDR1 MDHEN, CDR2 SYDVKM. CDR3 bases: TGTGCCAGCAGTTTATCCCGAGATACGCAGTATTTT. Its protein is CASSLSRDTQYF.

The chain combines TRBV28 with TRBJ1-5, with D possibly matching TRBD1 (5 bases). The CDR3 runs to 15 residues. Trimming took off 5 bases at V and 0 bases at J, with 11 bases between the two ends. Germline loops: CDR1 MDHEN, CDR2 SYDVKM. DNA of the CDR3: TGTGCCAGCAGTCCGGGGACTTATAGCAATCAGCCCCAGCATTTT. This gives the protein CASSPGTYSNQPQHF.

As DNA, the CDR3 is TGCGCCAGCAGCCAAGTAAGACAGTCCTCCTACGAGCAGTACTTC. Its protein is CASSQVRQSSYEQYF. This chain joins TRBV4-1 and TRBJ2-7, with TRBD1 as a possible D gene (5 bases). Looked up from germline, CDR1 is MGHRA and CDR2 is YSYEKL. Trimming removed 1 base at V and 0 bases at J, with 10 bases between. CDR3 length: 15 amino acids.

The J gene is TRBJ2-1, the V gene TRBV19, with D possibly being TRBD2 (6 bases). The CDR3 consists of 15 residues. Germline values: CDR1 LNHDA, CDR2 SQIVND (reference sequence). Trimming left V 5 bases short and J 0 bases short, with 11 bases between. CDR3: CASSVLAFSYNEQFF. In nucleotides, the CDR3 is TGTGCCAGTAGTGTCCTAGCGTTCTCCTACAATGAGCAGTTCTTC.

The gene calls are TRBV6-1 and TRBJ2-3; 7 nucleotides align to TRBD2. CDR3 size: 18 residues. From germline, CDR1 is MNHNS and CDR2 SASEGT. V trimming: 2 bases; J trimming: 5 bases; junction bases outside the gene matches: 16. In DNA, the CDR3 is TGTGCCAGCAGTGAATTAGGGAGGCGGGGGTTTACGAAAGATACGCAGTATTTT. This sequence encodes CASSELGRRGFTKDTQYF.

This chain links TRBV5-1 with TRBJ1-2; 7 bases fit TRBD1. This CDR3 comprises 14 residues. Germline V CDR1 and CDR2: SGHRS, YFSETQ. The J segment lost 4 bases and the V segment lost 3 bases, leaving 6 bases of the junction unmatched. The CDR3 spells CASSWGDSPYGYTF. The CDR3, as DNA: TGCGCCAGCAGCTGGGGGGACAGCCCCTATGGCTACACCTTC.

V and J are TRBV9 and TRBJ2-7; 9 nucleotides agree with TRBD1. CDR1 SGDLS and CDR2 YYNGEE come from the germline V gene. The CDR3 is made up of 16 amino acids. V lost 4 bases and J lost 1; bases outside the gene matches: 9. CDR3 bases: TGTGCCAGCAGCCCGCATTCCGGGACAGGGTCCTACGAGCAGTACTTC. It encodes CASSPHSGTGSYEQYF.

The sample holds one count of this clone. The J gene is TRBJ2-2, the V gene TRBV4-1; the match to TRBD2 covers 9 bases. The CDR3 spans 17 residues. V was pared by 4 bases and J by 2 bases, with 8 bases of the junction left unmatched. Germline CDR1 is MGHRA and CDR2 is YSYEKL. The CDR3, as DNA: TGCGCCAGCAGCCTTGGGGTAGCGGGGGTCAACACCGGGGAGCTGTTTTTT. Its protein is CASSLGVAGVNTGELFF.